This TCR beta chain originates from a study of early T cells in non-severe SARS-CoV-2 infection (dated by TCRdb to the early 2020s). Regarding the study in general: TCR sequencing used bulk RNA from unsorted whole blood, so alpha and beta chains could not be paired.

What the study reported, not specific to this receptor: VDJdb matching was skewed toward anti-spike CD8 responses and likely underestimated virus-specific expansions by missing private and CD4 specificities.

A case-control design nested within a healthcare worker cohort in London, UK, was used, with weekly nasopharyngeal swab PCR tests and blood sampling performed. Healthcare workers were enrolled in the week of the UK lockdown, from 23 to 31 March 2020, and were followed every week for up to roughly 15 weeks. The library was produced with 5' RACE. Data came from a NextSeq 500. The TCR library protocol attached unique molecular identifiers to individual cDNA molecules to correct for sequencing error and PCR bias. Both TCR alpha and beta chains were sequenced, and tight co-correlation was observed between alpha and beta sequence abundances in each sample. The authors' analysis ran thus. V gene, J gene and CDR3 annotation of TCR sequences was performed with Decombinator V4. Expanded TCRs were defined as changing significantly between any two time points under a Poisson model with p below 0.0001. TCR abundances were normalised to the total number of TCRs sequenced per sample and expressed as counts per million. TRAV1-2 paired with TRAJ12, TRAJ20 or TRAJ33 defined MAIT TCRs, while TRAV10 paired with TRAJ18 defined iNKT TCRs. VDJdb, accessed 1 November 2021, was searched for CMV, EBV and SARS-CoV-2 annotated TCRs, with TCRs annotated for multiple antigens excluded. The public reads were reprocessed in TCRdb via fastp at Q25 and MiXCR, keeping in-frame beta chains. A single entry per CDR3 protein holds the most common genes and DNA from its merged rows. TCRdb, rather than the study authors, made the V and J calls. The sample includes about 80,000 distinct CDR3 sequences, with 9.5% to 15% observed a single time. Of the sample, 1% to 1.4% falls within the top ten clones.

CDR1 MNHNY and CDR2 SVGAGI are derived from the germline V gene (reference sequence). Reading from cysteine to phenylalanine, the CDR3 counts 16 amino acids. This entry keeps only the CDR3 DNA: 48 bases, framed from base 1. Here V drops 5 bases and J drops 3 bases, and the junction holds 4 bases not matched to any gene. This clonotype was recorded many times. Its specific antigen is unknown. Base qualities are not recorded, but no much larger clone differs from it by a single base. The chain is assembled from TRBV6-6 and TRBJ2-3; 14 middle bases align to TRBD2. Sequenced: whole blood. This TCR came from an adult who was a healthcare worker with PCR-confirmed SARS-CoV-2 infection or an uninfected control (not recorded which). The CDR3 in this case is CASSLRLAGGTDTQYF. The nucleotide sequence is given as TGTGCCAGCAGTCTCAGACTAGCGGGGGGGACAGATACGCAGTATTTT.